The clone carrying this T cell receptor (beta chain) has a single count. The germline gene is not matched at one end of the junction; a read error may be the cause. Germline CDR1 is MNHNY and CDR2 is SVGAGI (reference sequence). The CDR3 has 16 residues. The cohort comprised adults aged roughly 18 to 95 years residing in approximately 22 US areas. Participants' reported clinical history set cohort assignment. This entry comes from a study of blood T cell repertoires in COVID-19. Study at large: PBMCs, B-cell-depleted T cells, or T cells were the source of the cDNA or gDNA that made up the material.

Profiled with immunoSEQ multiplex PCR; TCRdb holds only in-frame clones, not every one. Of approximately 150,000 clones listed, 75% to 90% are singletons. The sequence was obtained from a man aged 65 to 79 who had been exposed to COVID-19. This chain links TRBV6-6 with TRBJ1-4; D perhaps matches TRBD1 (5 bases). The material sequenced was PBMCs or T cells enriched from blood (not recorded which). The DNA of the CDR3 is TGTGCCAGCAGTTTTCGACAGCGAGCAACCAATGAAAAACTGTTTTTT. Amino acid sequence: CASSFRQRATNEKLFF.